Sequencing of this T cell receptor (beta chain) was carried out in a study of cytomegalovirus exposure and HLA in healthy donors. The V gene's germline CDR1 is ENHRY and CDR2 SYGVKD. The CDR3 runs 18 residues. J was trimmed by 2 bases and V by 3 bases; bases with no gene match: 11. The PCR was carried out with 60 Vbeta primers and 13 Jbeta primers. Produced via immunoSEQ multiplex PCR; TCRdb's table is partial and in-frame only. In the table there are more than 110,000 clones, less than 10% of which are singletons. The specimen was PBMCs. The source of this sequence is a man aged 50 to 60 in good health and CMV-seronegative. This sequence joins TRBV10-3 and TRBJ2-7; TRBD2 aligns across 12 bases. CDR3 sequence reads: CAISDPGLAGMATYEQYF. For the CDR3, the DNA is TGTGCCATCAGTGACCCCGGACTAGCGGGGATGGCCACCTACGAGCAGTACTTC.